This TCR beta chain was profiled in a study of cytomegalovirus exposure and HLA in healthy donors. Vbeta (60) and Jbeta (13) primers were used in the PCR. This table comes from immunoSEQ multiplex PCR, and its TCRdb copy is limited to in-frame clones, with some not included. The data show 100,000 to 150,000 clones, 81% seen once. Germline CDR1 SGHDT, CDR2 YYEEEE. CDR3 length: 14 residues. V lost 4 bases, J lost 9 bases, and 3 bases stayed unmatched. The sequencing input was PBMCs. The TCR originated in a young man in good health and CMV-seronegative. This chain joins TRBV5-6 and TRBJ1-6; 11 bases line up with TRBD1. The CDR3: CASSTGQGGSPLHF. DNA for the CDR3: TGTGCCAGCAGCACGGGACAGGGGGGTTCACCCCTCCACTTT.